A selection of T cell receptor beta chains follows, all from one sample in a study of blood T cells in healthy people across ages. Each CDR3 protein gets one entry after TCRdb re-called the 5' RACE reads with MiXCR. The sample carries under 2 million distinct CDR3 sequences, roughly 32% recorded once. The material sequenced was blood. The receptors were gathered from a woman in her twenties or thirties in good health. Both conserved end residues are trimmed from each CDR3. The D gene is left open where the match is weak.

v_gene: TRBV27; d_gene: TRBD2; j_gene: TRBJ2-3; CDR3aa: TSSSLGTSGTDTQY
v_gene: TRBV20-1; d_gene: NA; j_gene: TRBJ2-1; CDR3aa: SARDIPNEQF
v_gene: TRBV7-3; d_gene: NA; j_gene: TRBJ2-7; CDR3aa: ASSKEAGGPYEQY
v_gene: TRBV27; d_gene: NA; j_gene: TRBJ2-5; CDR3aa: ASRLLWQGRETQY
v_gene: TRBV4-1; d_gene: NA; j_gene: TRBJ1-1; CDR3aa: ASSHPMSPLINTEAF
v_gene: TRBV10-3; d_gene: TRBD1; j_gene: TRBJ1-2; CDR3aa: AISEERTGGRGGYT
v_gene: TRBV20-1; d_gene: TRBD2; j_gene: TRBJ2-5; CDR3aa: SARDVSGRGKTQY
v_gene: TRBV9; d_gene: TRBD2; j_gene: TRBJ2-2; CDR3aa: ASSTPGGAGTGELF
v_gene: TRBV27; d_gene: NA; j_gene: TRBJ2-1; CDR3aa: ASSFLAGKQF
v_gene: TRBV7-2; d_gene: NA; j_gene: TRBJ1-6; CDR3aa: ASSSTRGSPLH
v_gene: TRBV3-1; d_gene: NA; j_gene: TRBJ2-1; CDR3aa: ASSRGTSHVHNEQF
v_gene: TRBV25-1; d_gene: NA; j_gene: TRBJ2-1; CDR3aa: ASSAPSTIEQF
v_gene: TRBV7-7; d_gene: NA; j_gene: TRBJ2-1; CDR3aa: ASSLRLRNEQF
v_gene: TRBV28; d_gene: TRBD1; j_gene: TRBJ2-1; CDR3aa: ASSHGTVREQF
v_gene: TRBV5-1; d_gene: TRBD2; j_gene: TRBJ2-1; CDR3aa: ASQKNGLAESYHEQF
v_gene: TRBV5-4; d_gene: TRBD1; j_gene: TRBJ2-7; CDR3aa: ASSETSGGLYEQY
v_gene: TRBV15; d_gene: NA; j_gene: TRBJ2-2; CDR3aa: ATSRDLGGQHTGELF
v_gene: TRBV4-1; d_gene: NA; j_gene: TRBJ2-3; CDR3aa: ASSQPQGEGIDTQY
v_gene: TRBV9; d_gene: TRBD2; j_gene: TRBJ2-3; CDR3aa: ASSVSGRGEDTQY
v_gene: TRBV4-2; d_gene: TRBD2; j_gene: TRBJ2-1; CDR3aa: ASSQDRLAGADEQF
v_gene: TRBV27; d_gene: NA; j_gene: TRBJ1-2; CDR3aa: ASRDTGHGYT
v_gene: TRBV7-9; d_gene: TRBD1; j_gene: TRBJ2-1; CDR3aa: ASSLTGSPYNEQF
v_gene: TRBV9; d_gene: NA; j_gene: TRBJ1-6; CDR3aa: ASRGDGNSPLH
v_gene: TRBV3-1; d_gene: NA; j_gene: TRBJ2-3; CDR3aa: ASSQSSYVAGTDTQY
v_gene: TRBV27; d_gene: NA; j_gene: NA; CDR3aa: ASSLRSQAYEQY
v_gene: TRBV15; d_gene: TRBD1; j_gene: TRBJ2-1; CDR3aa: ATSKGQGSYNEQF
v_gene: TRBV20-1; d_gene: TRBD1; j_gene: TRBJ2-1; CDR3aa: SARGGTGGWNEQF
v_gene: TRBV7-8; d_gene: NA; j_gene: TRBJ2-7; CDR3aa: ASSLSRGEYEQY
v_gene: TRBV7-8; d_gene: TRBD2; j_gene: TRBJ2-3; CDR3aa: ASSLLAGALDTQY
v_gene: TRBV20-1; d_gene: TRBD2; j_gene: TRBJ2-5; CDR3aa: SAKGTSGTEETQY
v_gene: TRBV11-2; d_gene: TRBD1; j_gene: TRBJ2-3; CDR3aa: ASSWTRGPADTQY
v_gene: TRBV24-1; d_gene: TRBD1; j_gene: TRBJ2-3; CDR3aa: ATSGTGQGVDTQY
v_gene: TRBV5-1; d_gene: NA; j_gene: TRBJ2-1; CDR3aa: ASSFNPGGLVYNEQF
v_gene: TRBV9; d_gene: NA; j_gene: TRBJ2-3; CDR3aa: ASSVVPSGPTDTQY
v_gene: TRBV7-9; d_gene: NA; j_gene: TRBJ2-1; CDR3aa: ASSLEREQF
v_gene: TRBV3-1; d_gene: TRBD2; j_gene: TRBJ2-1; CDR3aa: ASSLPGLAGGPGQF
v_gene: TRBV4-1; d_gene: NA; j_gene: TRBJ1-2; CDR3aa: ASSQDGAGDNGYT
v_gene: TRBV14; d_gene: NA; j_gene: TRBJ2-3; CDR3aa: ASSPSLIVDTQY
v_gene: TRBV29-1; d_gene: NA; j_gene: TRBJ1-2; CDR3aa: SGGGIGYGYT
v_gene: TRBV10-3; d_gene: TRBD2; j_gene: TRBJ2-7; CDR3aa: AIRKTSGSGNEQY
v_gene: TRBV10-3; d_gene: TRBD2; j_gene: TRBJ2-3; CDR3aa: AIAGLAGSDTQY
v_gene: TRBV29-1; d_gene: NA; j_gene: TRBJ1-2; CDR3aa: SGCDGNYGYT
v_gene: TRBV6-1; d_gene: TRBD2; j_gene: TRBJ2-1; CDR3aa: ASSEFGRALNEQF
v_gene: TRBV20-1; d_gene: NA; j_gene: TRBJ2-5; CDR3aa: SAGGLLETQY
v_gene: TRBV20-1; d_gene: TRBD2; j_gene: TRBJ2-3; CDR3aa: SARGGRAPSTDTQY
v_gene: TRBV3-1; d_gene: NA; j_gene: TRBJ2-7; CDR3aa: ATSGGKYEQY
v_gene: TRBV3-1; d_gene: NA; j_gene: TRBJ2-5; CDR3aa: ASSQDTTLGVTQY
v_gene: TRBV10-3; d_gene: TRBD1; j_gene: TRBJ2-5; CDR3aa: AISFPGQEGETQY
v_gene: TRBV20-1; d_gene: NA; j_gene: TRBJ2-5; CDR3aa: SAVAEGNQETQY
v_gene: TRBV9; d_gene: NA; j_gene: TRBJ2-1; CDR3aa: ASRLPDSSYYNEQF
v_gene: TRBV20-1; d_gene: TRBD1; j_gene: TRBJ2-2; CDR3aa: SAEQGSNTGELF
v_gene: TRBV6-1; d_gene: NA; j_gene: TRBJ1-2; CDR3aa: ASSESVRDRYYGYT